This record concerns one T cell receptor (beta chain) sequence. Its antigen is unknown. Treatment defined: around 19 received Ad26.COV2.S at low or high dose, single or two shots; about 5 received placebo; per-sample allocation not given. The samples were gathered on day 63 after the first injection of vaccine or placebo. Using immunoSEQ multiplex PCR, the repertoire was profiled, and TCRdb retains in-frame clones only, with some absent. The table has approximately 450,000 clones, around nine tenths seen once. The data are from a study of Ad26.COV2.S vaccination and SARS-CoV-2 variants. CDR3 size: 12 residues. Germline lookup yields CDR1 SEHNR and CDR2 FQNEAQ (reference sequence). The germline V and J ends were trimmed by 5 bases and 6 bases, with 11 bases remaining between them. The study's findings and limits: There was reportedly substantial breadth in spike-specific CD8+ and CD4+ T cell responses after vaccination.

The receptor's source is a person aged 18 to 59 who received the Ad26.COV2.S COVID-19 vaccine or a placebo. This chain links TRBV7-9 with TRBJ2-7; D may be TRBD1 or TRBD2 (7 bases each). Sequencing was performed on peripheral blood, taken in a trial of Ad26.COV2.S vaccine versus placebo. The CDR3 reads CASSQGGSEQYF. CDR3 sequence (DNA): TGTGCCAGCAGCCAGGGGGGGTCCGAGCAGTACTTC.